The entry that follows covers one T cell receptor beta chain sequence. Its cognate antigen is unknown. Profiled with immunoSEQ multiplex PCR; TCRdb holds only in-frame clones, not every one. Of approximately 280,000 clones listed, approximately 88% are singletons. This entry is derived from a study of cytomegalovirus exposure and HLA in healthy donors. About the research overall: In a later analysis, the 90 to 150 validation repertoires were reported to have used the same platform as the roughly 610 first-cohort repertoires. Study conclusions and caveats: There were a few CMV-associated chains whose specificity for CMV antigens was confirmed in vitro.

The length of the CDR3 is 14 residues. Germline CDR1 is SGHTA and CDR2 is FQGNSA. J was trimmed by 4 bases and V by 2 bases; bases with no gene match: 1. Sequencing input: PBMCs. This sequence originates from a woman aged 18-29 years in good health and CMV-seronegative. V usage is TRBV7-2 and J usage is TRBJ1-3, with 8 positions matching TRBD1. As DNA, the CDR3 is TGTGCCAGCAGCTTATGGACAGGGGGAAACACCATATATTTT. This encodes CASSLWTGGNTIYF.